This entry is about one T cell receptor (beta chain). Its antigen has not been determined. No quality values exist for individual bases; no much larger clone is one base distant. Collaborating institutions collected whole blood in K2EDTA tubes following their own protocols. Collaborator samples were shipped for TCRbeta analysis as frozen whole blood, isolated PBMCs, or DNA extracted from either sample type. The immunoSEQ Assay, a bias-controlled multiplex PCR, was used to amplify TCRbeta CDR3 regions from genomic DNA. The study's own analysis went as follows. The number of nucleated cells in each sample was estimated by amplification of reference gene primers within the assay. To quantify the absolute abundance of each unique TCRbeta CDR3 rearrangement, sequence reads were collapsed and filtered. For each sample, productive Simpson clonality was calculated by taking the square root of Simpson's diversity index across productive rearrangements. Sourced from immuneACCESS, this table was stored by TCRdb with only in-frame sequences that have V and J called. A share of the clones is absent; for the studies checked, an unresolved V gene accounts for under half, and the remainder has no known explanation. That table is the source of V, J and clone size, and D and trimming were worked out from the DNA. This sample lists about 140,000 clones; about 85% were detected once. The biggest ten clones account for roughly 2.5% of the sample.

These data are taken from a study of blood T cell repertoires in COVID-19 (dated by TCRdb to 2020 to 2021). Study-level background: Samples covering the acute and convalescent phases of COVID-19 were provided by collaborators in the United States, Italy and Spain. Where available, HLA class I and class II types were taken from metadata supplied by the sample provider and were not determined by assay-based typing. Subjects who had been exposed to COVID-19, were actively infected with it, or had recovered from it provided the deeply sampled blood TCRbeta repertoires that made up the dataset. A freely available public database, intended as a resource for researchers studying the immune response to SARS-CoV-2, is where the repertoires were released. Nearly every sample came with metadata listing a de-identified subject ID, COVID-19 status, age in years and sex. The material from the prospective study consisted of cDNA or gDNA derived from T cells, B-cell-depleted T cells, or PBMCs. Samples came from the ongoing ImmuneRACE study (first 160 participants) plus 1,254 subjects from 6 global collaborators.

On the study overall, not on this receptor specifically: Clinical and demographic metadata were provided uncurated, with the amount varying by source and participant.

Material for sequencing was peripheral blood. The origin of this receptor is a human donor with acute or convalescent COVID-19. The donor label of this sample is uncertain.

Here the CDR3 is given as CASSLGRGPDGYTF. The DNA sequence reads TGTGCCAGCAGCTTGGGCAGGGGTCCCGATGGCTACACCTTC. The V gene is TRBV7-2 and the J gene is TRBJ1-2, and the D gene may be TRBD1, 6 bases matching. In the germline V gene, CDR1 corresponds to SGHTA and CDR2 to FQGNSA. Trimming costs V 3 bases and J 6 bases, and their ends lie 14 bases apart. The cysteine opens and the phenylalanine closes a CDR3 of 14 amino acids. Only the CDR3 portion is preserved as DNA: 42 bases, with reading frame beginning at the first base.